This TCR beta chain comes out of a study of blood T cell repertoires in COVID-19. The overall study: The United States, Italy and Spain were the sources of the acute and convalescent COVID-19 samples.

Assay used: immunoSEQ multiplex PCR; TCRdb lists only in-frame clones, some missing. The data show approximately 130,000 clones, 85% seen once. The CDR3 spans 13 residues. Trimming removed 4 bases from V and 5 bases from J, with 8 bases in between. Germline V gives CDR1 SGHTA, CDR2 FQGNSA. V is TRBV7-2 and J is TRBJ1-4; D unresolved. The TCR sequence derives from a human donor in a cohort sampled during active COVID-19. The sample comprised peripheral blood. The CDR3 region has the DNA TGTGCCAGCAGCTGGGGAGTGAATGAAAAACTGTTTTTT. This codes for CASSWGVNEKLFF.